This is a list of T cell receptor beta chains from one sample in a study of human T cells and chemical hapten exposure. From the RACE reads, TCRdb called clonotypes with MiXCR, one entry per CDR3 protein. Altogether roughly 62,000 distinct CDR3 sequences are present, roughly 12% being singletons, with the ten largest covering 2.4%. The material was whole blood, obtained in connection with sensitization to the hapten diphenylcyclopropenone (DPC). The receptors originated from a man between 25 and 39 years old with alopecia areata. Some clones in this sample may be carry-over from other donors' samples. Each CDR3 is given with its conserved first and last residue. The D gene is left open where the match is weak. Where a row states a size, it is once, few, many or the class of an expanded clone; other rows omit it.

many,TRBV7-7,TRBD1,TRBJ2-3,TGTGCCAGCAGCTTAGGGACAGGAGATACGCAGTATTTT,CASSLGTGDTQYF
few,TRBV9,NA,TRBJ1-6,TGTGCCAGCAGCGTAGCACAGAATAATTCACCCCTCCACTTT,CASSVAQNNSPLHF
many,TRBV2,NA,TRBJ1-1,TGTGCCAGCCCCCTATACTCAGAGCGGAACACTGAAGCTTTCTTT,CASPLYSERNTEAFF
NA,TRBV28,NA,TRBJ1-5,TGTGCCAGCCTTGAGGGGACCAATCAGCCCCAGCATTTT,CASLEGTNQPQHF
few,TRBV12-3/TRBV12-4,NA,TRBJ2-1,TGTGCCAGCGTCAGGGATCCCTCCTACAATGAGCAGTTCTTC,CASVRDPSYNEQFF
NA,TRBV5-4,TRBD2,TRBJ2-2,TGTGCCAGCAGCTTCGGGACTAAAAACACCGGGGAGCTGTTTTTT,CASSFGTKNTGELFF
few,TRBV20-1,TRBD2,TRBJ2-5,TGCAGTGCTAGTTCAGCTAGCGGGGGGCAAGAGACCCAGTACTTC,CSASSASGGQETQYF
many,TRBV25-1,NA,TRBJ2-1,TGTGCCAGCAGTGAAGCGGGGCCCCATGAGCAGTTCTTC,CASSEAGPHEQFF
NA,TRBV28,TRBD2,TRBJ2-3,TGTGCCAGCAGTTTGTCTAGCGGGCGACTGACAGATACGCAGTATTTT,CASSLSSGRLTDTQYF
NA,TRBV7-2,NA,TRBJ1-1,TGTGCCAGCAGCTCCTACAGGGCCCAAAACACTGAAGCTTTCTTT,CASSSYRAQNTEAFF
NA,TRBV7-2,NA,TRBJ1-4,TGTGCCAGCAGCTCAACGTACATGGCAACTAATGAAAAACTGTTTTTT,CASSSTYMATNEKLFF
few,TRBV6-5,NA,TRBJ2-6,TGTGCCAGCAGGCAGGCCGGGGCCAACGTCCTGACTTTC,CASRQAGANVLTF
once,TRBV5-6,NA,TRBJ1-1,TGTGCCAGCAGCACCCCTGGGGGGACTGAAGCTTTCTTT,CASSTPGGTEAFF
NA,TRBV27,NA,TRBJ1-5,TGTGCCAGCAGTTTACGGTGGTTGTATAGCAATCAGCCCCAGCATTTT,CASSLRWLYSNQPQHF
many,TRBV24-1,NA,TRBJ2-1,TGTGCCACCAGTGATACCAGTAACCCCTCGGTGCAGTTCTTC,CATSDTSNPSVQFF
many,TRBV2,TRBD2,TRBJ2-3,TGTGCCAGCAGTGAAGTTGCTAGCGGGGGGACCACAGATACGCAGTATTTT,CASSEVASGGTTDTQYF
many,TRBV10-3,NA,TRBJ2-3,TGTGCCATCGGGGCCCTGGGCCCTAGCACAGATACGCAGTATTTT,CAIGALGPSTDTQYF
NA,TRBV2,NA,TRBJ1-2,TGTGCCAGCAGTCCGAACAGGGTTGGAGAAGGCTACACCTTC,CASSPNRVGEGYTF
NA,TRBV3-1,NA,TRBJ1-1,TGTGCCAGCAGCCAATCGGGGGGTATGAACACTGAAGCTTTCTTT,CASSQSGGMNTEAFF
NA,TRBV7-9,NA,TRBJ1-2,TGTGCCAGCAGCTTAGTTTCAATCGGCTACACCTTC,CASSLVSIGYTF
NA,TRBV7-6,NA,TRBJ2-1,TGTGCCAGCAGCTTAGGACGGGGGTCCTCCTACAATGAGCAGTTCTTC,CASSLGRGSSYNEQFF
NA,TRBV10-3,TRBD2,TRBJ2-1,TGTGCCATCAGTGAGGGGACTAGCGGCTACAATGAGCAGTTCTTC,CAISEGTSGYNEQFF
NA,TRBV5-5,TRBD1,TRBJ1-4,TGTGCCAGCAGCTTCTGGACAGGGGGTGAAAAACTGTTTTTT,CASSFWTGGEKLFF
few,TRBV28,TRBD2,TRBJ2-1,TGTGCCAGACACCTAGCGGGGGGGCCAAATGAGCAGTTCTTC,CARHLAGGPNEQFF
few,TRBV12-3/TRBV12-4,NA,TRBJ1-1,TGTGCCAGCAGCGGGTTGGGGACTGAAGCTTTCTTT,CASSGLGTEAFF
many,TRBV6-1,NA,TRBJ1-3,TGTGCCAGCAGTGAGGCAGTTCCTGGAAACACCATATATTTT,CASSEAVPGNTIYF
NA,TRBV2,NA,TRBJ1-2,TGTGCCAGCAGTGAAGTTGACCCGTCCACCTTC,CASSEVDPSTF
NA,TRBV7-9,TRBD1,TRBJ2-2,TGTGCCAGCAGCTTCCGACAGGGGCCGGCTATTAACACCGGGGAGCTGTTTTTT,CASSFRQGPAINTGELFF
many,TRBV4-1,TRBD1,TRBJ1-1,TGCGCCAGCAGCCGGATAGACAGGGGTGGGACTGAAGCTTTCTTT,CASSRIDRGGTEAFF
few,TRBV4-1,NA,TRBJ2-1,TGCGCCAGCAGCCCTTCCGAGACCGTCAGCTCCTACAATGAGCAGTTCTTC,CASSPSETVSSYNEQFF
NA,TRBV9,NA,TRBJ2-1,TGTGCCAGCAGCGTACGCGGGGGCACGGGTTATGAGCAGTTCTTC,CASSVRGGTGYEQFF
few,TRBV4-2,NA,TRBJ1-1,TGTGCCAGCAGCCAAGTAGGGGAAGAAGCTTTCTTT,CASSQVGEEAFF
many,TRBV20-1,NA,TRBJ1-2,TGCAGTGCTTCCTCAAGAGGGGGCTATGGCTACACCTTC,CSASSRGGYGYTF
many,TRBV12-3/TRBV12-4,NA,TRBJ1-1,TGTGCCAGCAGACCTCCGCCGGGTAACACTGAAGCTTTCTTT,CASRPPPGNTEAFF
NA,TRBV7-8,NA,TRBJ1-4,TGTGCCAGCAGCTTAGGAGGCCTCTCAGGACTTAATGAAAAACTGTTTTTT,CASSLGGLSGLNEKLFF
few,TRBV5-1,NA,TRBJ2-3,TGCGCCAGCAGCTTGGTGGATACGCAGTATTTT,CASSLVDTQYF
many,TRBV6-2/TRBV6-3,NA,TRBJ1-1,TGTGCCAGCAGTTTTCTACAGCAGAACACTGAAGCTTTCTTT,CASSFLQQNTEAFF
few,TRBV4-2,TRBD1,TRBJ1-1,TGTGCCAGCAGCCAAGATGGGCAAAGGACAGGGGGCCTCACTGAAGCTTTCTTT,CASSQDGQRTGGLTEAFF
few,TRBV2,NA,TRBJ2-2,TGTGCCAGCGGAGACGCCCTCCCCGGGGAGCTGTTTTTT,CASGDALPGELFF
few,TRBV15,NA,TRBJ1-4,TGTGCCACCAGCAATAACCGGGGCGGAAAACTGTTTTTT,CATSNNRGGKLFF
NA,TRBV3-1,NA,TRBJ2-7,TGTGCCAGCAGCCAGGGTAACGAAGTGTACGAGCAGTACTTC,CASSQGNEVYEQYF
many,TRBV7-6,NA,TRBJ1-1,TGTGCCAGCAGCCAGGACAGTAACACTGAAGCTTTCTTT,CASSQDSNTEAFF
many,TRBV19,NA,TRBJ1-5,TGTGCCAGTAGTATAGGGTTCTTCGGCGACAGGAGTTATAGCAATCAGCCCCAGCATTTT,CASSIGFFGDRSYSNQPQHF
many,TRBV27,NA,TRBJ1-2,TGTGCCAGCAGTTTATCGGTGGGGGATTGGGCCTATGGCTACACCTTC,CASSLSVGDWAYGYTF
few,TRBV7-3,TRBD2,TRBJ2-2,TGTGCCAGCAGCCCTAAGCGGGGGGATTCGAACACCGGGGAGCTGTTTTTT,CASSPKRGDSNTGELFF
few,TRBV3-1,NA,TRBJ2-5,TGTGCCAGCAGCCAAGGATACGGAGGGCCCCTACAAGAGACCCAGTACTTC,CASSQGYGGPLQETQYF